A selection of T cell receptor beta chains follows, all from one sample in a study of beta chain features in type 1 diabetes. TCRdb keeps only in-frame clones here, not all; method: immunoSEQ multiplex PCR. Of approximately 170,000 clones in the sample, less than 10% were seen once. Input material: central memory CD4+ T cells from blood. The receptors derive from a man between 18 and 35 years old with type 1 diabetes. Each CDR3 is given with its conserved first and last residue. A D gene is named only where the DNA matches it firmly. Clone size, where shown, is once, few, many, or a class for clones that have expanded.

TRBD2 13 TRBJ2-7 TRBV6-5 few TGTGCCAGCAGTCCCCCGGGGGGGGGAGAGCAGTACTTC CASSPPGGGEQYF
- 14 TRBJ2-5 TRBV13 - TGTGCCAGCAGCCCCGGGGGAACCGGCGAGACCCAGTACTTC CASSPGGTGETQYF
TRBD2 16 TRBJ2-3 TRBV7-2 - TGTGCCAGCAGAAGGAGCGGGGGTGCTAGCACAGATACGCAGTATTTT CASRRSGGASTDTQYF
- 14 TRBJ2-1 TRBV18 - TGTGCCAGCTCCCCAGACAGGGAGGCCAATGAGCAGTTCTTC CASSPDREANEQFF
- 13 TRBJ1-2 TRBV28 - TGTGCCGGAGGCAGGGGTGTTGGCTATGGCTACACCTTC CAGGRGVGYGYTF
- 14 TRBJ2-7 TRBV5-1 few TGCGCCAGCAGGACGACCTCAGGGTCCTACGAGCAGTACTTC CASRTTSGSYEQYF
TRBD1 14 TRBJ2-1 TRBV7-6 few TGTGCCAGCAGCTTATTCCAGGGGGACAATGAGCAGTTCTTC CASSLFQGDNEQFF
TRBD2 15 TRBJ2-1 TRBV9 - TGTGCCAGCAGCGTAGGTGGAGCGGGAGGCCATGAGCAGTTCTTC CASSVGGAGGHEQFF
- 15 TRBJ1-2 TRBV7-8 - TGTGCCAGCAGCTTACAGGGACAAAGTTCTTATGGCTACACCTTC CASSLQGQSSYGYTF
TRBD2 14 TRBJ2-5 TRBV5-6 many TGTGCCACCGGGCTAGCGGGGGGGCAAGAGACCCAGTACTTC CATGLAGGQETQYF
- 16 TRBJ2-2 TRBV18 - TGTGCCAGCTCACCATCAGCGCAGGGAAACACCGGGGAGCTGTTTTTT CASSPSAQGNTGELFF
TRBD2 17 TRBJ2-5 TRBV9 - TGTGCCAGCAGCGTAGCTCCTGCAGCGGGGATTCAAGAGACCCAGTACTTC CASSVAPAAGIQETQYF
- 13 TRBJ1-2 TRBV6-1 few TGTGCCAGCAGTGTTTCGGGGGTCTTTGGCTACACCTTC CASSVSGVFGYTF
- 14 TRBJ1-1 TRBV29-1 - TGCAGCGTTGTGGGAGGATTCACGAACACTGAAGCTTTCTTT CSVVGGFTNTEAFF